The rows below give T cell receptor beta chains drawn from one sample of a study of shared clonotypes between healthy human individuals. The table came from immunoSEQ multiplex PCR; TCRdb's copy has only in-frame clones and leaves some out. This sample yields millions of clones, of which 80% to 95% are seen a single time; under 0.45% belongs to the top ten. Sequencing was performed on naive CD4+ T cells from PBMCs. These receptors came from a young man in good health. Some clones in this sample may be carry-over from other donors' samples. Each CDR3 is given with its conserved first and last residue. A D gene is named only where the DNA matches it firmly. Size tells how often a clone was seen (once, few, many) or the class of an expanded clone, and some rows leave it out.

TRBD1	once	TRBV11-2	TRBJ2-7	TGTGCCAGCAGCTTAGATGCGACAGGGTTCTACGAGCAGTACTTC	CASSLDATGFYEQYF
.	.	TRBV6-1	TRBJ1-4	TGTGCCAGCAGTGAATACCGGTTTGAAAAACTGTTTTTT	CASSEYRFEKLFF
TRBD1	once	TRBV4-3	TRBJ1-4	TGCGCCAGCAGCCAGTTCGGACAGGCAACTAATGAAAAACTGTTTTTT	CASSQFGQATNEKLFF
TRBD2	.	TRBV11-2	TRBJ2-1	TGTGCCAGCAGCCCGATTCCTCTAGCGGGAGGGTCCAGGCAGTTCTTC	CASSPIPLAGGSRQFF
TRBD1	once	TRBV28	TRBJ1-2	TGTGCCAGCAGAAGACAGGGGTCGGTCTATGGCTACACCTTC	CASRRQGSVYGYTF
TRBD1	.	TRBV7-9	TRBJ2-2	TGTGCCAGCAGCTCTCTTTGGACAGGGTCGGGCACCGGGGAGCTGTTTTTT	CASSSLWTGSGTGELFF
TRBD1	.	TRBV6-1	TRBJ1-2	TGTGCCAGCAGTGAAGGGGACAGGCGCTATGGCTACACCTTC	CASSEGDRRYGYTF
.	once	TRBV7-9	TRBJ2-7	TGTGCCAGCAGCTTCTCGAGCTCCTACGAGCAGTACTTC	CASSFSSSYEQYF
TRBD1	once	TRBV30	TRBJ2-5	TGTGCCGGATACAGGGGGGTGTGGGAGACCCAGTACTTC	CAGYRGVWETQYF
TRBD1	.	TRBV2	TRBJ1-6	TGTGCCAGCAGTGTGCAAGGGGGCCGTTCACCCCTCCACTTT	CASSVQGGRSPLHF
TRBD1	.	TRBV19	TRBJ1-5	TGTGCCAGTCGGGACAGGGGAAGCAATCAGCCCCAGCATTTT	CASRDRGSNQPQHF
.	.	TRBV27	TRBJ1-1	TGTGCCAGCAGTTACGGCAGGGGAGTGGTGGACACTGAAGCTTTCTTT	CASSYGRGVVDTEAFF
.	.	TRBV20-1	TRBJ1-1	TGCAGTGCTAGGGAAAACACTGAAGCTTTCTTT	CSARENTEAFF
TRBD2	.	TRBV4-2	TRBJ2-5	TGTGCCAGCAGCCAAGCCTGGACTAGCGCACTTAAGGGAGAGACCCAGTACTTC	CASSQAWTSALKGETQYF
.	once	TRBV18	TRBJ2-1	TGTGCCAGCTCACCACCGCACTTTACGCCTGAGCAGTTCTTC	CASSPPHFTPEQFF
.	.	TRBV5-1	TRBJ2-5	TGCGCCAGCAGCTTGCGAGCTGGGCGGCCTCAACGGGAGACCCAGTACTTC	CASSLRAGRPQRETQYF